This TCR beta chain was sequenced during a study of human T cells and chemical hapten exposure (dated by TCRdb to about 2021). Regarding the research as a whole: For sensitization, 2% DPC in acetone was applied to a 2 cm by 2 cm area of upper inner arm skin. Weekly therapeutic DPC doses were additionally applied to the scalp of patients throughout the roughly 24-week study period. Patch testing was performed on the upper back with Finn chambers containing 0.01% DPC, and the patch tests were scored after 6 days according to International Contact Dermatitis Research Group standards. Alopecia areata with under or over 50% scalp involvement, alopecia totalis and alopecia universalis were represented in the patient cohort, which was mostly female. Libraries were pooled for sequencing, and variation in per-sample TCR yields was attributed mainly to small differences in library volumes within the pool. The study tracked peripheral blood TCR repertoire changes in vivo during primary and secondary sensitization to the hapten diphenylcyclopropenone (DPC) in alopecia patients. Blood samples were taken from patients before sensitization (week 0) and at 2, 6 and about 24 weeks after DPC sensitization. Blood for TCR sequencing was provided by twenty-nine alopecia patients at one to four time points (pre-sensitization, 2, 6 and 24 weeks). The investigation overall reported the following: Repeated subsampling changed both the strength of the expansion versus patch-test correlation and the threshold at which the correlation became significant. Patch test score correlated positively with the number of PT1 expanded TCRs, reaching significance at thresholds 8, 16 and 32 but not at 4. Significantly more large CDR3 similarity clusters were formed by expanded TCRs than by pre-sensitization or healthy control sets, consistent with antigen-driven responses. DPC sensitization did not change the number of TCRs with a frequency above 1 in 1000, and there was no evidence of changes in global repertoire structure. Because every patient had alopecia, a presumed autoimmune disease, the patients' immune response might differ from that of healthy individuals.

CDR3 length: 17 amino acids, cysteine to phenylalanine. Only the CDR3 region is kept as DNA, spanning 51 bases read in frame from base 1. Cut back by 0 bases and 4 bases, the V and J ends lie 18 bases apart. The germline V gene encodes CDR1 LGHNA and CDR2 YSLEER. This clonotype has a count of ten or more. Its antigen target is currently unknown. No qualities accompany the bases; no much larger clone lies one base away. The time point label of this sample denotes: patch test 1, 2 weeks after DPC sensitization. This sample's treatment or condition label indicates: therapeutic diphenylcyclopropenone sensitization with weekly scalp DPC. Blood at each patch-test visit was drawn before the patch test was applied. To be eligible, patients had to be aged 18 to 70, diagnosed with alopecia and judged suitable for DPC therapy, while pregnant patients were excluded. Total RNA was extracted from unfractionated whole blood that had been collected in Tempus Blood RNA tubes.

Receptor libraries were prepared by RACE. TCRdb names NextSeq 500 as the instrument used. During library preparation, unique molecular identifiers were attached to individual cDNA molecules so that TCRs could be counted quantitatively and reproducibly. Each blood RNA sample was used to sequence both TCR alpha and TCR beta chains. The paper's data handling went like this. A median of roughly 98,000 TCRs per sample was observed, with a range of about 20,000 to 750,000. The Decombinator software suite was used to annotate the V, J and CDR3 of the TCR reads. For PS versus PT1 abundance plots, all samples were subsampled to the same number of TCRs (28,000). TCRs were defined as expanded if absent before sensitization and observed at least eight times at the 2-week time point. TCRdb passed the public sequencing reads through fastp at Q25 and MiXCR, retaining productive beta sequences. Duplicate CDR3 protein sequences are folded into a single record with the most common DNA and genes. The V and J calls and clone size come from TCRdb's table, not from the authors' own analysis. The sample table contains roughly 360,000 distinct CDR3 sequences; only one count was recorded for roughly 5% of them. Together, the top ten hold approximately 2.3% of the sample.

The sample was whole blood, taken in connection with sensitization to the hapten diphenylcyclopropenone (DPC). The V and J genes are TRBV4-3 and TRBJ1-1; the D gene is possibly TRBD1, with 6 bases matching. The clonotype originates from a woman between 50 and 59 years old with alopecia areata. Some clones in this sample may be carry-over from other donors' samples. The CDR3 in this case is CASSQDPVGGSATEAFF. The nucleotide sequence reads as follows: TGCGCCAGCAGCCAAGATCCTGTGGGGGGCTCGGCCACTGAAGCTTTCTTT.